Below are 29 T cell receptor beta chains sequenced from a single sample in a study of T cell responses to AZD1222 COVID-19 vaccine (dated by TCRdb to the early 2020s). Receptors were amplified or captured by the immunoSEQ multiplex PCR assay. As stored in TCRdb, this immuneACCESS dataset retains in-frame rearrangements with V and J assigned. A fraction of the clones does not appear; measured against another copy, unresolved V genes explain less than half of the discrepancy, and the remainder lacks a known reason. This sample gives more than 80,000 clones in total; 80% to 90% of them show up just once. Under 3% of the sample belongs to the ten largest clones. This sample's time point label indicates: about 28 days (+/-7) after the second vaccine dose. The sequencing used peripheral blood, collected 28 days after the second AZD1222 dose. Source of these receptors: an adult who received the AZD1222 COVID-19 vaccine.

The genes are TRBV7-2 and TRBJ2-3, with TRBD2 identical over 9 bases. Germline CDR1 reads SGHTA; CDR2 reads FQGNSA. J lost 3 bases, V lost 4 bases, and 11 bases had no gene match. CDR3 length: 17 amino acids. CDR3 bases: TGTGCCAGCAGCTCTCCAAGGGCGGGGGGGCCGACAGATACGCAGTATTTT. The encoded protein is CASSSPRAGGPTDTQYF.

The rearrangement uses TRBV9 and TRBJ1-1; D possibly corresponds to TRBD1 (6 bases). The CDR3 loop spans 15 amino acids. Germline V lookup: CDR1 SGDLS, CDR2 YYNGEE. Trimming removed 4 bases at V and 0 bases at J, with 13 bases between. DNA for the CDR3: TGTGCCAGCAGCCCGACAAGGGGGATGAACACTGAAGCTTTCTTT. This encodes CASSPTRGMNTEAFF.

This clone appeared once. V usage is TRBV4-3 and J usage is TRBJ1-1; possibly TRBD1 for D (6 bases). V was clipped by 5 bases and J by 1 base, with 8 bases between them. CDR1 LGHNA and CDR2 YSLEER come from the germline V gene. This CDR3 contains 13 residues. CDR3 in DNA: TGCGCCAGCAGCTACAGGGCGAACACTGAAGCTTTCTTT. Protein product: CASSYRANTEAFF.

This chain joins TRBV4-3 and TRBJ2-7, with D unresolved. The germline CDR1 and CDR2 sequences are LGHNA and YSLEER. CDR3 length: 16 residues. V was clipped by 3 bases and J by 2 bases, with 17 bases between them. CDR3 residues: CASSHRVGSSTYEQYF. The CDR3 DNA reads TGCGCCAGCAGCCATCGGGTGGGTAGCTCCACCTACGAGCAGTACTTC.

The CDR3 DNA reads TGTGCCAGTAGTATTTGGCTAGCGGTATCCTACAATGAGCAGTTCTTC. Amino acid sequence: CASSIWLAVSYNEQFF. This chain links TRBV19 with TRBJ2-1; TRBD2 agrees at 7 bases. The CDR3 totals 16 residues. Per germline, CDR1 LNHDA and CDR2 SQIVND (reference sequence). V dropped 3 bases and J dropped 1; count of bases not matched to a gene: 6.

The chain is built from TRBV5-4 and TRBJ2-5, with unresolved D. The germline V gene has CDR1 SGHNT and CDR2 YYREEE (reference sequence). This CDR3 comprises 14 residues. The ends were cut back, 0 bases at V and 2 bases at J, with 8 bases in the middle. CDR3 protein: CASSLAKGQETQYF. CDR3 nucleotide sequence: TGTGCCAGCAGCTTGGCCAAGGGACAAGAGACCCAGTACTTC.

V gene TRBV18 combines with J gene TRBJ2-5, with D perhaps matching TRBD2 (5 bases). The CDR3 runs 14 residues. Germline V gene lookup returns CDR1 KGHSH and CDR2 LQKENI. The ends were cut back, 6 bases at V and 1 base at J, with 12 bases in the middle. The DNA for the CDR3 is TGTGCCAGCTCCCACCGGGGAGCCCAAGAGACCCAGTACTTC. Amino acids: CASSHRGAQETQYF.

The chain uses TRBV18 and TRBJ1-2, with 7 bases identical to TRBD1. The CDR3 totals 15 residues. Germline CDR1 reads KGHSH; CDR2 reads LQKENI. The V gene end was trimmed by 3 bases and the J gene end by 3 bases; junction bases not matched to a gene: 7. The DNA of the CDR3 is TGTGCCAGCTCACCTAGGGGGACAGTAGACTATGGCTACACCTTC. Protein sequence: CASSPRGTVDYGYTF. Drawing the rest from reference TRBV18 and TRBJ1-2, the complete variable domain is NAGVMQNPRHLVRRRGQEARLRCSPMKGHSHVYWYRQLPEEGLKFMVYLQKENIIDESGMPKERFSAEFPKEGPSILRIQQVVRGDSAAYFCASSPRGTVDYGYTFGSGTRLTVV.

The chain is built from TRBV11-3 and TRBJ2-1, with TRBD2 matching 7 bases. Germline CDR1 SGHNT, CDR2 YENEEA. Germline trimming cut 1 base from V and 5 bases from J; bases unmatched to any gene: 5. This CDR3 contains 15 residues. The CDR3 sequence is CASSLGTSRDNEQFF. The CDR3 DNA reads TGTGCCAGCAGCTTAGGGACTAGTAGGGACAATGAGCAGTTCTTC.

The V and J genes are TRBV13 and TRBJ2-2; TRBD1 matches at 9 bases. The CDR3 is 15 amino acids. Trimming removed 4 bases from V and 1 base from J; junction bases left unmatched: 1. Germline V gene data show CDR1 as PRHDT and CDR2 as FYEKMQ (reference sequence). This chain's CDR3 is CASSWGQGNTGELFF. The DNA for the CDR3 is TGTGCCAGCAGCTGGGGACAGGGGAACACCGGGGAGCTGTTTTTT.

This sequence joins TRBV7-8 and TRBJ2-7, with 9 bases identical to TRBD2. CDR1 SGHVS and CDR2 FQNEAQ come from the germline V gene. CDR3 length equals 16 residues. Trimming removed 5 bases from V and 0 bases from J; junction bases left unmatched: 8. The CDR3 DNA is TGTGCCAGCAGCGGGGGCCTAGCGGGAAGCTCCTACGAGCAGTACTTC. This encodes CASSGGLAGSSYEQYF.

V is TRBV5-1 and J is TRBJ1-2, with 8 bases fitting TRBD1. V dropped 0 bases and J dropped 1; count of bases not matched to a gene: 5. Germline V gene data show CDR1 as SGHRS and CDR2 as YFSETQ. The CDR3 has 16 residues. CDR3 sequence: CASSLGTGKNNYGYTF. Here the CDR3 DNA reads TGCGCCAGCAGCTTGGGGACAGGGAAGAATAACTATGGCTACACCTTC.

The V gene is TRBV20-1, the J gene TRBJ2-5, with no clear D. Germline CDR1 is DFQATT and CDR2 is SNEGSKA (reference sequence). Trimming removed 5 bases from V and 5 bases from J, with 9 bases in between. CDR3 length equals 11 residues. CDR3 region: CSALLLETQYF. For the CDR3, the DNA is TGCAGTGCTTTGCTTCTGGAGACCCAGTACTTC.

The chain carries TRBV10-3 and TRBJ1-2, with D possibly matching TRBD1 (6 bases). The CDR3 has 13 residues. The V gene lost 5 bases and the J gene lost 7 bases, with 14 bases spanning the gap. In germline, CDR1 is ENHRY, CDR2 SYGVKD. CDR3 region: CAISSQGSGGYTF. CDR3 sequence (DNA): TGTGCCATCAGTTCACAGGGATCTGGTGGCTACACCTTC.

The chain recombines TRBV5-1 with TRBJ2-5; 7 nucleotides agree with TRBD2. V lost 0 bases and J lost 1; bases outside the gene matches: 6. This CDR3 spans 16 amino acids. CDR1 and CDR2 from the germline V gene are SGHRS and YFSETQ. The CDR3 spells CASSLAPSSGQETQYF. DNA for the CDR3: TGCGCCAGCAGCTTGGCGCCCTCTAGCGGCCAAGAGACCCAGTACTTC.

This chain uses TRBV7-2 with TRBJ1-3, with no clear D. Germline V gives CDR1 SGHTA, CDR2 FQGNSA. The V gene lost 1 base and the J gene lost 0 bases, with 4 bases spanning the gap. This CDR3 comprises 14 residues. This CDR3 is CASSLEVSGNTIYF. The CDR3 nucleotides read TGTGCCAGCAGCTTAGAAGTCTCTGGAAACACCATATATTTT.

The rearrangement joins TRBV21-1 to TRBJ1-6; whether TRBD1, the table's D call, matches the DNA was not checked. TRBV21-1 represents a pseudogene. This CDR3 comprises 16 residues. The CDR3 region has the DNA TGTGCCAGCACCTCGATCTCAGACAGGGATAATTCACCCCTCCACTTT. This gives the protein CASTSISDRDNSPLHF.

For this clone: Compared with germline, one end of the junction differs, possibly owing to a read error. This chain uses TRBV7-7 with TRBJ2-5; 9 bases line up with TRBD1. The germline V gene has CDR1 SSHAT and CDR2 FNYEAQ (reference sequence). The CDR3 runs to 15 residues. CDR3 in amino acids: CASSFGTGWQETQYF. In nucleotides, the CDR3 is TGTGCTAGCAGCTTTGGGACAGGGTGGCAAGAGACCCAGTACTTC.

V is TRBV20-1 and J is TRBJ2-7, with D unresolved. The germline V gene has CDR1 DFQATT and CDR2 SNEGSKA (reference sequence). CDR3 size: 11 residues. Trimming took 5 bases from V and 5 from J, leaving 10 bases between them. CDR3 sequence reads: CSASGGNEQYF. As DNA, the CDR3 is TGCAGTGCTTCCGGTGGGAACGAGCAGTACTTC.

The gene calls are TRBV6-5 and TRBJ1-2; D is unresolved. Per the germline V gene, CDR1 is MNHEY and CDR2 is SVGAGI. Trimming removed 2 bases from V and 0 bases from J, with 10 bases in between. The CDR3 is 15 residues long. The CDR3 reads CASSYGSEANYGYTF. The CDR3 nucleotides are TGTGCCAGCAGTTACGGTTCCGAAGCTAACTATGGCTACACCTTC.

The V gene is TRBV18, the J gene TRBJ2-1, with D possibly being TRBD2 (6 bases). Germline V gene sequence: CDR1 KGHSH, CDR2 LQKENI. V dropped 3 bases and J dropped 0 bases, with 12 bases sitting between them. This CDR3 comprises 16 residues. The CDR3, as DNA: TGTGCCAGCTCACCCCTGGGGGGTAGCTCCTACAATGAGCAGTTCTTC. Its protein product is CASSPLGGSSYNEQFF.

CDR3 DNA: TGTGCCAGCAGCTTCGGGAGTAGGAGCAATCAGCCCCAGCATTTT. It translates to CASSFGSRSNQPQHF. The V call is TRBV5-6, the J call TRBJ1-5, with D uncertain. Trimming cost V 2 bases and J 1 base, with 10 bases left between them. Per germline, CDR1 SGHDT and CDR2 YYEEEE. The CDR3 has 15 amino acids.

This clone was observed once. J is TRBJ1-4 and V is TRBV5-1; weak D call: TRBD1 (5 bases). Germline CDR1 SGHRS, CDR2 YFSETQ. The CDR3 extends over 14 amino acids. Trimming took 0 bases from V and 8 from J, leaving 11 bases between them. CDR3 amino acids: CASSLVQGREKLFF. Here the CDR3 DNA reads TGCGCCAGCAGCTTGGTTCAGGGACGCGAAAAACTGTTTTTT.

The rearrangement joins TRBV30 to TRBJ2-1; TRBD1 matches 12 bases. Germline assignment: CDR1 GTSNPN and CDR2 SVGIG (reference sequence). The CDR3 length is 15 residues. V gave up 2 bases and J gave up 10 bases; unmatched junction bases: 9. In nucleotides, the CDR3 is TGTGCCTGGAGTCGAGCCGGGACAGGGGGCTGGGAGCAGTTCTTC. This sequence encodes CAWSRAGTGGWEQFF.

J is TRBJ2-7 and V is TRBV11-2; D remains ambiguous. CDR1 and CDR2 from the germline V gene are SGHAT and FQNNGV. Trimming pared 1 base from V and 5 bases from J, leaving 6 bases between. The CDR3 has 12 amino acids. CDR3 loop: CASSLVEDEQYF. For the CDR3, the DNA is TGTGCCAGCAGCTTAGTCGAGGACGAGCAGTACTTC.

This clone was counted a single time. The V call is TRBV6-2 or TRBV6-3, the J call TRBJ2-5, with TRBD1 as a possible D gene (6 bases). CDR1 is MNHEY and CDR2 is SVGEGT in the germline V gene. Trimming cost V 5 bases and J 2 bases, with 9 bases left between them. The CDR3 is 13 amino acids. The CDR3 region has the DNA TGTGCCAGCAGTCCGACAGGACAAGAGACCCAGTACTTC. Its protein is CASSPTGQETQYF.

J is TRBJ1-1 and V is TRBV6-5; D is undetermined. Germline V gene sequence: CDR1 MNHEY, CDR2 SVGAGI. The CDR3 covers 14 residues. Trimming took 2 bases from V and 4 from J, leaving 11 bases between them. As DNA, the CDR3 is TGTGCCAGCAGTTACCTTAGAGGTAGCACTGAAGCTTTCTTT. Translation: CASSYLRGSTEAFF.

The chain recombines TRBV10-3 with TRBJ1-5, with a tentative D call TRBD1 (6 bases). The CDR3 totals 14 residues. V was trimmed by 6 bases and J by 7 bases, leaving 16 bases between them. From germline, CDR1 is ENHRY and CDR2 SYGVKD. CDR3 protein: CAIRATGIDQPQHF. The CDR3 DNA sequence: TGTGCCATCAGGGCTACAGGGATCGACCAGCCCCAGCATTTT.

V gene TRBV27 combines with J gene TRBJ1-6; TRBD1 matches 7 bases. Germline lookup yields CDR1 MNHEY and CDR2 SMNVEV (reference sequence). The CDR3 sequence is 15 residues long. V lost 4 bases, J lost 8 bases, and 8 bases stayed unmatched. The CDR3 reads CASSSGQEGDSPLHF. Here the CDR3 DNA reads TGTGCCAGCAGTTCCGGACAGGAAGGAGATTCACCCCTCCACTTT.